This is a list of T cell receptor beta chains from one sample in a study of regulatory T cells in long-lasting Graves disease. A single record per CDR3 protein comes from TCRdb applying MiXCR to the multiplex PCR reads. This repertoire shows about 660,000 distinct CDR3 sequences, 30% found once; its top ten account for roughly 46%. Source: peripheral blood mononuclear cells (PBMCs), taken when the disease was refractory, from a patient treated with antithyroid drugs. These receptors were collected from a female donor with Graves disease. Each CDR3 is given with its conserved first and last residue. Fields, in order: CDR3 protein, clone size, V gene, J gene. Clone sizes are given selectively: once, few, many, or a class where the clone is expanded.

CATSRVRGLDTGELFF	-	TRBV15	TRBJ2-2
CASSIAAGGKLTYEQYF	-	TRBV19	TRBJ2-7
CSAGSGTGTSPYNSPLHF	-	TRBV20-1	TRBJ1-6
CASSEHYGYTF	many	TRBV2	TRBJ1-2
CASSPRGGTGPRGYTF	-	TRBV6-1	TRBJ1-2
CSATAGGTQPQHF	-	TRBV20-1	TRBJ1-5
CASSSGTVHKGSSYEQYF	many	TRBV12-3/TRBV12-4	TRBJ2-7
CASSQEPAAHEQYF	-	TRBV3-1	TRBJ2-7
CASSLGTVHEQYF	-	TRBV5-1	TRBJ2-7
CASSGTGIEQYF	-	TRBV9	TRBJ2-7
CASSFSRGRIETQYF	few	TRBV5-1	TRBJ2-5
CASCMSSGNTIYF	-	TRBV12-5	TRBJ1-3
CSVGLSKQYF	-	TRBV29-1	TRBJ2-7
CAWSETYGYTF	many	TRBV30	TRBJ1-2
CAIGTGQGIVQPQHF	-	TRBV19	TRBJ1-5
CASSLATGVSGANVLTF	few	TRBV12-3/TRBV12-4	TRBJ2-6
CASSRRGDRQETQYF	-	TRBV5-1	TRBJ2-5
CASSQGDGYEQYF	-	TRBV4-1	TRBJ2-7
CSALTGGLGYTF	-	TRBV20-1	TRBJ1-2
CARFQGKVHEQYF	-	TRBV13	TRBJ2-7
CASSAPAGGVSPLHF	few	TRBV10-2	TRBJ1-6
CSAEDPGNYGYTF	-	TRBV29-1	TRBJ1-2